The clone carrying this TCR beta chain was recorded at least ten times. Its antigen remains unknown. The data derive from a study of identical twins. Study-level results: Conclusions were based on cross-sectional statistical analysis, without following the same donors. Out-of-frame alpha sequences shared between twins exhibited an excess of low generation probability.

TCRdb reprocessed the 5' RACE reads via MiXCR and lists one record per CDR3 protein. The table has hundreds of thousands of distinct CDR3 sequences, 6% to 9% seen once. The same data also contributed to another study, on yellow fever vaccine responses in identical twins.

The material sequenced was memory (CD45RO+) T cells sorted from blood. The sequence derives from a woman in her late teens or twenties in good health.

In DNA, the CDR3 is TGTGCCAGCAGCCTAGAGGACAGGGGTGGCTACACCTTC. This gives the protein CASSLEDRGGYTF. J is TRBJ1-2 and V is TRBV4-2; 9 nucleotides match TRBD1. The CDR3 consists of 13 residues. CDR1 is LGHNA, CDR2 YNFKEQ, per germline. Trimming at V came to 4 bases and at J to 7 bases, leaving 4 bases not matched to a gene.